The 11 T cell receptor beta chains listed next were all sequenced from one sample in a study of graft-versus-host responses after intestinal transplantation. Their antigens remain unidentified. Clones were sequenced by immunoSEQ multiplex PCR, and TCRdb holds only the in-frame ones, with some missing. The sample yields about 71,000 clones, 90% seen once. The source material was unstimulated CD8+ T cells sorted from spleen or lymph node cells, sampled before intestinal transplant. These receptors were taken from a human donor who received an intestinal transplant.

CDR3 DNA sequence: TGTGCCAGCAGCGTAGAGAAGCGGGGGGGCACAGATACGCAGTATTTT. Its protein is CASSVEKRGGTDTQYF. The rearrangement links TRBV9 to TRBJ2-3; 9 bases fit TRBD2. This CDR3 is 16 amino acids long. The germline CDR1 and CDR2 sequences are SGDLS and YYNGEE. The V gene end was trimmed by 0 bases and the J gene end by 1 base; junction bases not matched to a gene: 3.

The V gene is TRBV13, the J gene TRBJ2-5; 8 bases are shared with TRBD1. V shed 3 bases and J 5 bases; nucleotides not matched to a gene: 8. There are 15 residues in the CDR3. Per germline, CDR1 PRHDT and CDR2 FYEKMQ (reference sequence). This CDR3 is CASSFGQGVGETQYF. The DNA for the CDR3 is TGTGCCAGCAGCTTTGGACAGGGTGTGGGGGAGACCCAGTACTTC. The full variable domain, rest sourced from reference TRBV13 and TRBJ2-5, is AAGVIQSPRHLIKEKRETATLKCYPIPRHDTVYWYQQGPGQDPQFLISFYEKMQSDKGSIPDRFSAQQFSDYHSELNMSSLELGDSALYFCASSFGQGVGETQYFGPGTRLLVL.

CDR3 in amino acids: CASSLGDRGPKVAKNIQYF. CDR3 bases: TGCGCCAGCAGCTTAGGGGACAGGGGGCCCAAGGTGGCCAAAAACATTCAGTACTTC. The chain employs TRBV5-1 and TRBJ2-4; TRBD1 aligns across 12 bases. The CDR3 has 19 amino acids. V trimming: 2 bases; J trimming: 1 base; junction bases outside the gene matches: 10. Germline values: CDR1 SGHRS, CDR2 YFSETQ.

The V gene is TRBV15, the J gene TRBJ2-4; 13 positions match TRBD2. The CDR3 sequence is 20 residues long. Losses at the gene ends were 0 bases for V and 0 bases for J; bases not matched to a gene: 8. CDR1 and CDR2 (germline): LNHNV, YYDKDF (reference sequence). Written as DNA, the CDR3 is TGTGCCACCAGCAGAGATTTAGGACTAGCGGGGGTCCTAGCCAAAAACATTCAGTACTTC. The encoded protein is CATSRDLGLAGVLAKNIQYF.

Only a few counts were recorded for this clone. V is TRBV12-5 and J is TRBJ2-7; D remains unclear. Trimming stripped 2 bases from V and 2 bases from J, with 7 bases between. Germline-derived CDR1 and CDR2 are LGHNT and FRNRAP. The CDR3 totals 13 residues. The CDR3 sequence: CASGLYGAYEQYF. Written as DNA, the CDR3 is TGTGCTAGTGGTTTGTACGGAGCCTACGAGCAGTACTTC.

The chain has TRBV9 and TRBJ2-1; a possible D gene is TRBD2 (7 bases). CDR1 and CDR2 from the germline V gene are SGDLS and YYNGEE. CDR3 size: 14 residues. Trimming cost V 0 bases and J 9 bases, with 13 bases left between them. CDR3 protein: CASSVGGGYVEQFF. CDR3 nucleotide sequence: TGTGCCAGCAGCGTAGGGGGGGGCTATGTTGAGCAGTTCTTC.

The rearrangement links TRBV2 to TRBJ1-2; TRBD1 aligns across 9 bases. V shed 4 bases and J 2 bases; nucleotides not matched to a gene: 5. Germline V gives CDR1 SNHLY, CDR2 FYNNEI. The CDR3 runs 15 residues. In nucleotides, the CDR3 is TGTGCCAGCAGTGGGACGGGACAGGGCAACTATGGCTACACCTTC. It specifies CASSGTGQGNYGYTF.

The table lists this clone with a count of one. The CDR3 loop reads CASSPSALTSTDTQYF. DNA of the CDR3: TGTGCCAGCAGTCCCAGCGCACTAACTAGCACAGATACGCAGTATTTT. The chain uses TRBV27 and TRBJ2-3; D remains ambiguous. CDR3 length: 16 amino acids. Germline CDR1 MNHEY, CDR2 SMNVEV (reference sequence). V lost 5 bases and J 0 bases, leaving 15 bases between the germline ends.

This rearrangement joins TRBV7-9 to TRBJ2-2, with a tentative D call TRBD2 (5 bases). Germline lookup yields CDR1 SEHNR and CDR2 FQNEAQ (reference sequence). This CDR3 comprises 14 residues. V shed 5 bases and J shed 8 bases, with 15 bases lying between them. The chain's CDR3 is CASSLGSSGGELFF. CDR3 DNA sequence: TGTGCCAGCAGCCTTGGGAGCTCGGGAGGGGAGCTGTTTTTT.

V usage is TRBV5-1 and J usage is TRBJ1-5; unclear D gene. In germline, CDR1 is SGHRS, CDR2 YFSETQ. The V end lost 4 bases, the J end lost 5 bases, and 13 bases lay between the germline ends. The CDR3 length is 14 residues. The CDR3 DNA reads as TGCGCCAGCAGCACCGGGTCCATAGATCAGCCCCAGCATTTT. Its translation: CASSTGSIDQPQHF.

Comments on this clone: Without the conserved terminal phenylalanine or tryptophan, this CDR3 likely stems from a read error. The rearrangement uses TRBV9 and TRBJ1-2; D remains unclear. The CDR3 runs to 14 residues. Trimming stripped 0 bases from V and 3 bases from J, with 9 bases between. In germline, CDR1 is SGDLS, CDR2 YYNGEE. CDR3 nucleotides: TGTGCCAGCAGCGTAGCTTCGGGAGACTATGGCTACACCCTC. This codes for CASSVASGDYGYTL.